What follows is one T cell receptor beta chain and its context. Its antigen is undetermined. Deletions cut 5 bases from V and 10 bases from J, with 24 bases between. This CDR3 contains 16 residues. Germline CDR1 is MNHEY and CDR2 is SMNVEV (reference sequence). The data derive from a study of shared clonotypes between healthy human individuals. Study summary: A donor's plate count was three for CD4 naive and three for CD4 memory; CD8 naive had two and CD8 memory one.

Whole-study findings and limits: Larger estimated richness was generally seen in naive subsets than in memory subsets. At large depth, rarefaction still showed sorted-subset sequencing to be incomplete.

Assay: immunoSEQ multiplex PCR; the TCRdb copy retains only in-frame clones and omits some. The table has millions of clones, roughly 96% seen once. Both subsets, CD45RA+ naive and CD45RA-negative memory, were split from the CD4+ cells. This clonotype was obtained from a man younger than 35 in good health. The chain carries TRBV27 and TRBJ1-5; D unclear. Sequencing was performed on naive CD4+ T cells sorted from blood. Subset reported: CD45RA+ positively selected. CDR3 coding DNA: TGTGCCAGCAGTACCTTTAGAGGAGGGCGCGTGGGCCCCCAGCATTTT. Protein: CASSTFRGGRVGPQHF.